This TCR beta chain stems from a study of stem cell transplantation in POMP-related autoinflammatory disease. Overall study: Impaired MHC class I-dependent CD8+ differentiation was hypothesized from defective thymoproteasomes. Study results and caveats: Fewer unique TRB V-J gene pairings were identified in patients with PRAID. In patients with PRAID, every analyzed T-cell subset tended to show lower diversity and higher clonality.

On this clone: No antigen is known for it.

The data were produced by immunoSEQ multiplex PCR, yet TCRdb's version contains in-frame clones alone and is incomplete. The top ten clones hold more than 0.55% of a sample with around 32,000 clones, around 90% of them seen once. The ends lost 0 bases at V and 4 bases at J; junction bases unmatched: 3. CDR3 length equals 15 residues. Per germline, CDR1 MNHEY and CDR2 SVGAGI. The V and J genes are TRBV6-5 and TRBJ1-2, with 9 bases identical to TRBD1. The sequencing used CD4+ T cells from PBMCs, collected before stem cell transplantation. The receptor's source is a human donor with POMP-related autoinflammation and immune dysregulation (PRAID). The CDR3 nucleotides read TGTGCCAGCAGTTACTCGGGACAGGGTGGCTATGGCTACACCTTC. Translation gives CASSYSGQGGYGYTF.